The 22 T cell receptor beta chains below were found in one sample sequenced in a study of OX40 agonist ivuxolimab in advanced cancers. The table came from immunoSEQ multiplex PCR; TCRdb's copy has only in-frame clones and leaves some out. The sample lists 60,000 to 80,000 clones; more than 65% were seen once. Sequenced here: CD4+ or CD8+ T cells sorted from blood, sampled in a trial of the OX40 agonist ivuxolimab. These receptor sequences come from an adult with an advanced solid tumor such as melanoma, head and neck, liver or kidney cancer.

This rearrangement joins TRBV7-9 to TRBJ2-3; perhaps TRBD2 as D (5 bases). Germline CDR1 is SEHNR and CDR2 is FQNEAQ (reference sequence). The CDR3 contains 16 residues. V gave up 4 bases and J gave up 0 bases, with 14 bases separating them. CDR3 region: CASSSRLSASTDTQYF. In DNA, the CDR3 is TGTGCCAGCAGCTCGAGACTATCTGCTAGCACAGATACGCAGTATTTT.

The V gene is TRBV7-5, the J gene TRBJ2-1; the table's D call, TRBD1, has no DNA check behind it. TRBV7-5 constitutes a pseudogene. This CDR3 has 16 amino acids. The chain's CDR3 is CARSLVRADHYNEQFF. The CDR3, as DNA: TGTGCCAGAAGCTTAGTCAGGGCAGACCACTACAATGAGCAGTTCTTC.

V is TRBV28 and J is TRBJ1-2; the D is unclear. V dropped 9 bases and J dropped 8 bases, with 13 bases sitting between them. The CDR3 length is 11 residues. Germline CDR1 MDHEN, CDR2 SYDVKM. CDR3 DNA: TGTGCCAGTTCGTCCGAATTGGGCTACACCTTC. This translates into CASSSELGYTF.

CDR3 sequence: CALKSGSTDTQYF. The CDR3 nucleotides are TGTGCCCTGAAAAGCGGGAGCACAGATACGCAGTATTTT. This chain uses TRBV10-3 with TRBJ2-3, with D possibly TRBD2 on 6 matching bases. The V and J ends lost 11 bases and 0 bases respectively, with 12 bases between them. Germline lookup yields CDR1 ENHRY and CDR2 SYGVKD. The CDR3 contains 13 residues.

This chain links TRBV2 with TRBJ2-2; possibly TRBD1 for D (5 bases). The CDR3 is 13 residues long. Trimming shortened V by 6 bases and J by 4 bases, and 9 bases separated the two germline ends. Germline V gives CDR1 SNHLY, CDR2 FYNNEI. The CDR3 region has the DNA TGTGCCAGCAGCCAGGGTGGCACCGGGGAGCTGTTTTTT. This encodes CASSQGGTGELFF. Full variable domain (missing parts from reference TRBV2 and TRBJ2-2): EPEVTQTPSHQVTQMGQEVILRCVPISNHLYFYWYRQILGQKVEFLVSFYNNEISEKSEIFDDQFSVERPDGSNFTLKIRSTKLEDSAMYFCASSQGGTGELFFGEGSRLTVL.

V gene TRBV2 combines with J gene TRBJ1-1; D remains unclear. Germline V gives CDR1 SNHLY, CDR2 FYNNEI. The CDR3 is 15 residues long. With 5 bases removed from V and 5 bases from J, the gap between germline ends came to 18 bases. CDR3 loop: CASSFTGSPRTEAFF. The CDR3 region has the DNA TGTGCCAGCAGTTTTACCGGGTCCCCGAGGACTGAAGCTTTCTTT.

The chain joins TRBV6-6 to TRBJ1-1; the D is unclear. Germline V gene sequence: CDR1 MNHNY, CDR2 SVGAGI (reference sequence). Deletions cut 3 bases from V and 11 bases from J, with 7 bases between. The CDR3 is made up of 10 amino acids. The CDR3: CASSYGRAFF. The CDR3 bases are TGTGCCAGCAGTTATGGACGGGCTTTCTTT.

This chain joins TRBV28 and TRBJ1-6; 7 bases are shared with TRBD1. The CDR3 consists of 14 residues. Trimming took 7 bases from V and 5 from J; bases not matched to a gene: 5. Germline CDR1 reads MDHEN; CDR2 reads SYDVKM. The CDR3 coding sequence is TGTGCCAGCACCTCAGACAGGGATAATTCACCCCTCCACTTT. Its protein product is CASTSDRDNSPLHF.

The genes are TRBV6-5 and TRBJ1-4, with a tentative D call TRBD1 (6 bases). This CDR3 is 16 amino acids long. Trimming took 4 bases from V and 5 from J, leaving 17 bases between them. Germline lookup yields CDR1 MNHEY and CDR2 SVGAGI. CDR3 coding DNA: TGTGCCAGCAGTTCCTCCGGGGGGGGCCTAAATGAAAAACTGTTTTTT. Translated: CASSSSGGGLNEKLFF.

This chain joins TRBV19 and TRBJ2-3, with D perhaps matching TRBD1 (6 bases). CDR3 length equals 13 residues. Trimming pared 7 bases from V and 4 bases from J, leaving 12 bases between. CDR1 is LNHDA and CDR2 is SQIVND in the germline V gene (reference sequence). CDR3 coding DNA: TGTGCCAGTACCAGGAACAGGGCAGATACGCAGTATTTT. Translating it yields CASTRNRADTQYF.

This chain connects TRBV6-5 to TRBJ2-3, with D unclear. Per germline, CDR1 MNHEY and CDR2 SVGAGI. The CDR3 runs 13 residues. V was cut by 6 bases and J by 0 bases, with 7 bases left in between. The CDR3 nucleotides are TGTGCCAGCAGGGACGGTAGCACAGATACGCAGTATTTT. The encoded protein is CASRDGSTDTQYF.

Judged by abundance, this clone is medium-sized. CDR3 sequence: CASRASNSYNEQFF. CDR3 sequence (DNA): TGTGCCAGCAGGGCTAGCAACTCCTACAATGAGCAGTTCTTC. This sequence joins TRBV2 and TRBJ2-1; D is possibly TRBD2 (5 bases). Germline V gives CDR1 SNHLY, CDR2 FYNNEI. Trimming stripped 6 bases from V and 0 bases from J, with 9 bases between. The CDR3 spans 14 residues.

V gene TRBV7-3 combines with J gene TRBJ2-3, with D tentatively TRBD2 (6 bases). Germline V gives CDR1 SGHTA, CDR2 FQGTGA. Trimming left V 2 bases short and J 10 bases short, with 19 bases between. This CDR3 has 15 residues. CDR3 sequence reads: CASSLATWMGGAQYF. The DNA of the CDR3 is TGTGCCAGCAGCTTAGCCACGTGGATGGGCGGGGCGCAGTATTTT.

This clone was seen just once. The rearrangement uses TRBV27 and TRBJ1-5; D perhaps matches TRBD1 (5 bases). CDR1 is MNHEY and CDR2 is SMNVEV in the germline V gene (reference sequence). The CDR3 is 18 amino acids. Trimming took off 3 bases at V and 3 bases at J, with 21 bases between the two ends. The DNA for the CDR3 is TGTGCCAGCAGTTTTTTGGGAGCTCGCGGGGGAAACAATCAGCCCCAGCATTTT. It is translated as CASSFLGARGGNNQPQHF.

The rearrangement uses TRBV2 and TRBJ1-2; D call uncertain. Trimming removed 5 bases from V and 4 bases from J, with 11 bases in between. Germline V CDR1 and CDR2: SNHLY, FYNNEI. This CDR3 contains 13 residues. CDR3 nucleotides: TGTGCCAGCAGTCCACCGGGAGGCTATGGCTACACCTTC. It encodes CASSPPGGYGYTF.

The rearrangement uses TRBV6-4 and TRBJ1-1; D not resolved. This CDR3 comprises 14 residues. Germline CDR1 reads MRHNA; CDR2 reads SNTAGT. V dropped 3 bases and J dropped 0 bases, with 8 bases sitting between them. The CDR3, as DNA: TGTGCCAGCAGTGAGGGCAGCATGAACACTGAAGCTTTCTTT. Amino acid sequence: CASSEGSMNTEAFF.

The chain employs TRBV1 and TRBJ2-2; TRBD2, the table's D call, lacks a check against the DNA. TRBV1 is reported as a pseudogene. The CDR3 spans 20 residues. CDR3 in DNA: TGCACCAGCAGCCAATTCCCGGGACTAGCGGGAGCTCTGGGCACCGGGGAGCTGTTTTTT. As protein: CTSSQFPGLAGALGTGELFF.

The chain links TRBV6-5 to TRBJ2-7; weak D call: TRBD2 (6 bases). CDR3 length equals 16 residues. V was trimmed by 2 bases and J by 1 base, leaving 15 bases between them. CDR1 MNHEY and CDR2 SVGAGI come from the germline V gene. CDR3 loop: CASSYGGGGRSYEQYF. The CDR3 DNA is TGTGCCAGCAGTTACGGGGGAGGAGGGAGATCCTACGAGCAGTACTTC.

The chain carries TRBV4-2 and TRBJ2-1, with D tentatively TRBD1 (5 bases). This CDR3 has 16 amino acids. The V and J ends lost 0 bases and 0 bases respectively, with 9 bases between them. From germline, CDR1 is LGHNA and CDR2 YNFKEQ. CDR3 region: CASSQDRAGSYNEQFF. CDR3 DNA sequence: TGTGCCAGCAGCCAAGACAGGGCAGGCTCCTACAATGAGCAGTTCTTC.

The chain couples TRBV18 to TRBJ2-5; possibly TRBD1 or TRBD2 for D (7 bases each). TRBJ2-7 matches the DNA end more closely, so the J call is doubtful. This CDR3 is built from 15 residues. Germline V gene sequence: CDR1 KGHSH, CDR2 LQKENI. The CDR3 loop is CASSPSTGDYGEQYF. In nucleotides, the CDR3 is TGTGCCAGCTCACCTTCAACAGGGGACTACGGCGAGCAGTACTTC.

V and J are TRBV7-2 and TRBJ1-1, with 8 bases matching TRBD1. From germline, CDR1 is SGHTA and CDR2 FQGNSA. V lost 6 bases to trimming and J lost 4 bases; unmatched junction nucleotides: 7. The CDR3 runs 14 residues. DNA of the CDR3: TGTGCCAGCAGAGTGGACAGGGTGAGCACTGAAGCTTTCTTT. The encoded protein is CASRVDRVSTEAFF.

The chain joins TRBV28 to TRBJ2-7, with a tentative D call TRBD1 (6 bases). V lost 6 bases, J lost 3 bases, and 12 bases lay in between. CDR1 is MDHEN and CDR2 is SYDVKM in the germline V gene. CDR3 length: 13 amino acids. Here the CDR3 reads CASRTGQLYEQYF. The DNA for the CDR3 is TGTGCCAGCAGGACTGGACAGCTCTACGAGCAGTACTTC. Looking up the rest from reference TRBV28 and TRBJ2-7 gives the full variable domain: DVKVTQSSRYLVKRTGEKVFLECVQDMDHENMFWYRQDPGLGLRLIYFSYDVKMKEKGDIPEGYSVSREKKERFSLILESASTNQTSMYLCASRTGQLYEQYFGPGTRLTVT.